Below are 3 T cell receptor beta chains sequenced from a single sample in a study of T cell responses to AZD1222 COVID-19 vaccine. Profiled with immunoSEQ multiplex PCR; TCRdb holds only in-frame clones, not every one. The sample records more than 150,000 clones, roughly 92% being singletons. The sequences come from peripheral blood, collected on day 0 of AZD1222 vaccination. These receptors all come from an adult in good health.

This clone was seen just once. This sequence joins TRBV11-2 and TRBJ2-1, with 8 bases matching TRBD2. With V trimmed by 1 base and J by 6 bases, 2 bases remained unmatched. Looked up from germline, CDR1 is SGHAT and CDR2 is FQNNGV. This CDR3 has 14 amino acids. The DNA for the CDR3 is TGTGCCAGCAGCTTAGGACTAGCGAGCAATGAGCAGTTCTTC. It is translated as CASSLGLASNEQFF.

This sequence joins TRBV18 and TRBJ1-4, with TRBD1 identical over 9 bases. The CDR3 is made up of 16 amino acids. The germline CDR1 and CDR2 sequences are KGHSH and LQKENI. Trimming took 4 bases from V and 7 from J; bases not matched to a gene: 10. The CDR3 coding sequence is TGTGCCAGCTCACTGTCCCGGGACAGGGCCGGTGAAAAACTGTTTTTT. Its protein is CASSLSRDRAGEKLFF. Combining the CDR3 with reference TRBV18 and TRBJ1-4 gives the whole variable domain NAGVMQNPRHLVRRRGQEARLRCSPMKGHSHVYWYRQLPEEGLKFMVYLQKENIIDESGMPKERFSAEFPKEGPSILRIQQVVRGDSAAYFCASSLSRDRAGEKLFFGSGTQLSVL.

This clone was detected only once. V is TRBV3-1 (or the pseudogene TRBV3-2) and J is TRBJ2-1; D uncertain. The V gene's germline CDR1 is LGHDT and CDR2 YNNKEL (reference sequence). The V and J ends lost 4 bases and 7 bases respectively, with 11 bases between them. The CDR3 is 13 amino acids. CDR3 bases: TGTGCCAGCAGCCGGACCTCCGAGAATGAGCAGTTCTTC. Encoded protein: CASSRTSENEQFF.